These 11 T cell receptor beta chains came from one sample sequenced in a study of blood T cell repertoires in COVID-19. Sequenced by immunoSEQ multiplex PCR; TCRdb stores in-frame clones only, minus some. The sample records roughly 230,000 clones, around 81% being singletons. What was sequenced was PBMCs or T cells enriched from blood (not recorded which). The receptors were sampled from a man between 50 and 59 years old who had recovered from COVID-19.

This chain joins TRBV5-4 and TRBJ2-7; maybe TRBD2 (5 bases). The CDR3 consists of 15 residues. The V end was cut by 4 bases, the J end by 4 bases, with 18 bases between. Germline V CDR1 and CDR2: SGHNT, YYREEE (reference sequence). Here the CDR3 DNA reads TGTGCCAGCAGCCTAAACCCGGACTCTCAGTACGAGCAGTACTTC. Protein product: CASSLNPDSQYEQYF.

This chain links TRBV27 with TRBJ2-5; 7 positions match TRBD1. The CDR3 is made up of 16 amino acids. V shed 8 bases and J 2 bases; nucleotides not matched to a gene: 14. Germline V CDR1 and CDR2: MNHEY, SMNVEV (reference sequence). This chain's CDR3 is CASYPSRGGRQETQYF. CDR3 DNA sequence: TGTGCCAGCTATCCTTCACGAGGGGGCAGGCAAGAGACCCAGTACTTC.

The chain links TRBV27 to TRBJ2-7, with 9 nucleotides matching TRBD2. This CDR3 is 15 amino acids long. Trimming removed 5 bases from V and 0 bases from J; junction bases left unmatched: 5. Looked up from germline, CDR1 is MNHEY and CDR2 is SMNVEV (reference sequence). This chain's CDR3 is CASSTKREVSYEQYF. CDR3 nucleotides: TGTGCCAGCAGTACCAAGCGGGAGGTCTCCTACGAGCAGTACTTC.

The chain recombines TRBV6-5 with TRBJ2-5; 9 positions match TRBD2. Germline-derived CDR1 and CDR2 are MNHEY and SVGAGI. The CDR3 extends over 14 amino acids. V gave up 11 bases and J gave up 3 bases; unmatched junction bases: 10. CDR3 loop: CAGSLAGSKETQYF. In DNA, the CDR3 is TGTGCCGGCTCTCTAGCGGGGTCCAAAGAGACCCAGTACTTC.

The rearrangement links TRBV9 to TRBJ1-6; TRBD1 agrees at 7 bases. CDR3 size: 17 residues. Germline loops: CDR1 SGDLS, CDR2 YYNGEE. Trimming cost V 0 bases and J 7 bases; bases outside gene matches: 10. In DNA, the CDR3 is TGTGCCAGCAGCGTAGTAACAGGGACAGTAGACAATTCACCCCTCCACTTT. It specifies CASSVVTGTVDNSPLHF.

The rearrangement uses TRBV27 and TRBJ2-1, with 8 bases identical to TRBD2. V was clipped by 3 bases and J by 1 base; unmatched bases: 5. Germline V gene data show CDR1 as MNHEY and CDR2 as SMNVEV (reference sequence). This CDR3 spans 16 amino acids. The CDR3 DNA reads TGTGCCAGCAGTTTGAGACTAGCGAGGTCCTACAATGAGCAGTTCTTC. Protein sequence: CASSLRLARSYNEQFF.

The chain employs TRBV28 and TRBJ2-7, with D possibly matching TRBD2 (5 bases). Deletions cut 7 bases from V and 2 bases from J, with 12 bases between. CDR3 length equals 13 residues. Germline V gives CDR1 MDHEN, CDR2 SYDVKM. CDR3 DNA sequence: TGTGCCAGCAACGGCGGGTCAACCTACGAGCAGTACTTC. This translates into CASNGGSTYEQYF. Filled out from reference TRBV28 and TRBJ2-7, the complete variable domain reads DVKVTQSSRYLVKRTGEKVFLECVQDMDHENMFWYRQDPGLGLRLIYFSYDVKMKEKGDIPEGYSVSREKKERFSLILESASTNQTSMYLCASNGGSTYEQYFGPGTRLTVT.

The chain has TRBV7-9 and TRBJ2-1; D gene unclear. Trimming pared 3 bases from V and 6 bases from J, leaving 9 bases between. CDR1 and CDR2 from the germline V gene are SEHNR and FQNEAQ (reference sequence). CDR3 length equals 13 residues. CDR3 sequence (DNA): TGTGCCAGCAGCTTTCAACGGAGCAATGAGCAGTTCTTC. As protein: CASSFQRSNEQFF. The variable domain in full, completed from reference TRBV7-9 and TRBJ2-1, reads DTGVSQNPRHKITKRGQNVTFRCDPISEHNRLYWYRQTLGQGPEFLTYFQNEAQLEKSRLLSDRFSAERPKGSFSTLEIQRTEQGDSAMYLCASSFQRSNEQFFGPGTRLTVL.

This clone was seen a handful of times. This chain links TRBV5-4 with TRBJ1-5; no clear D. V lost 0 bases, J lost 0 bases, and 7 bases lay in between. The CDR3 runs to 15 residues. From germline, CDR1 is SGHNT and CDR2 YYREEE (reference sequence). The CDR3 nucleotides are TGTGCCAGCAGCTTGGGAGGGAATAGCAATCAGCCCCAGCATTTT. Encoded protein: CASSLGGNSNQPQHF. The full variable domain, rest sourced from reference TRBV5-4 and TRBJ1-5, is ETGVTQSPTHLIKTRGQQVTLRCSSQSGHNTVSWYQQALGQGPQFIFQYYREEENGRGNFPPRFSGLQFPNYSSELNVNALELDDSALYLCASSLGGNSNQPQHFGDGTRLSIL.

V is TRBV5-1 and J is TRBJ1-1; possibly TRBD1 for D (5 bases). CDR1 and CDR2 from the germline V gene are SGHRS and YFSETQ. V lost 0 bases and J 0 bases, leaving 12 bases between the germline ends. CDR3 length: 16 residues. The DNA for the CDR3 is TGCGCCAGCAGCTTGGCTAGGGGAAACATGAACACTGAAGCTTTCTTT. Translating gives CASSLARGNMNTEAFF.

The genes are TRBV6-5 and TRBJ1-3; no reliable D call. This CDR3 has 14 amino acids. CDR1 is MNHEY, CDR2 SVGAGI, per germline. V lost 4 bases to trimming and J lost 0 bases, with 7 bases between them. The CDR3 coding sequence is TGTGCCAGCAGTTTCGACAACTCTGGAAACACCATATATTTT. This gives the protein CASSFDNSGNTIYF.